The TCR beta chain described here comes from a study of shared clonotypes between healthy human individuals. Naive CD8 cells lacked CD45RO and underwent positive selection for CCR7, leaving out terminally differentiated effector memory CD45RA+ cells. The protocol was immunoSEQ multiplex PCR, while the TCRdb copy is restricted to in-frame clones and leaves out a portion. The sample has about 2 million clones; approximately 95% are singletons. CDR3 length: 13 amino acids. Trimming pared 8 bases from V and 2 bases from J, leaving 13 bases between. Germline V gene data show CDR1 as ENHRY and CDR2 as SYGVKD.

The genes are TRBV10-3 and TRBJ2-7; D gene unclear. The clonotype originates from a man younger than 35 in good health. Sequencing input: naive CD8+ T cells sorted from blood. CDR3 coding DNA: TGTGCCATCGGTGCTAGTTTAACCTACGAGCAGTACTTC. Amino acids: CAIGASLTYEQYF.